The following is a T cell receptor (beta chain) sequence with its context. The data were produced by immunoSEQ multiplex PCR, yet TCRdb's version contains in-frame clones alone and is incomplete. The sample lists fewer than 70,000 clones, 87% seen once, with about 5.7% in the top ten. The data belong to a study of T cell changes during pregnancy in multiple sclerosis. The V gene end was trimmed by 4 bases and the J gene end by 4 bases; junction bases not matched to a gene: 8. The germline gives CDR1 SGHRS, CDR2 YFSETQ. The CDR3 contains 16 residues. The V call is TRBV5-1, the J call TRBJ1-5; 10 bases fit TRBD1. The clonotype comes from a human donor whose cells served as feeder cells for cultures in a pregnancy study. Material: peripheral blood from another person, used as feeder cells. DNA of the CDR3: TGCGCCAGCAGCCTGGGGACAGGGGTAGGAAATCAGCCCCAGCATTTT. Translated: CASSLGTGVGNQPQHF.